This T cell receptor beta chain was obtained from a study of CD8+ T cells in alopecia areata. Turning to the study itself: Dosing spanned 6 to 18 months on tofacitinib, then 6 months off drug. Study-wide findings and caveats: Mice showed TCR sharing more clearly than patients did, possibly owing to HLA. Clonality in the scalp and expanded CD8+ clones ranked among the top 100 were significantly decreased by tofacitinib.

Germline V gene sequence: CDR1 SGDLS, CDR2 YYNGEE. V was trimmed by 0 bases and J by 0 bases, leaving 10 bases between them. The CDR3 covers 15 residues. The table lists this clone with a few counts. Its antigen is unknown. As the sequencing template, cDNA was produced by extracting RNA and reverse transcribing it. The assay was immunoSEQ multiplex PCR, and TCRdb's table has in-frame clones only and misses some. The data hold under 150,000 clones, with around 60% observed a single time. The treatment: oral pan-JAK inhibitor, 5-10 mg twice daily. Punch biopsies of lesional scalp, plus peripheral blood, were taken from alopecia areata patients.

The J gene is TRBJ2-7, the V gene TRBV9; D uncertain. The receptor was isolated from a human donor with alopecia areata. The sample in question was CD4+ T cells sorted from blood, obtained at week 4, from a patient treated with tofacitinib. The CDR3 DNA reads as TGTGCCAGCAGCGTAGCGGCCACGGCCTCCTACGAGCAGTACTTC. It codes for CASSVAATASYEQYF.